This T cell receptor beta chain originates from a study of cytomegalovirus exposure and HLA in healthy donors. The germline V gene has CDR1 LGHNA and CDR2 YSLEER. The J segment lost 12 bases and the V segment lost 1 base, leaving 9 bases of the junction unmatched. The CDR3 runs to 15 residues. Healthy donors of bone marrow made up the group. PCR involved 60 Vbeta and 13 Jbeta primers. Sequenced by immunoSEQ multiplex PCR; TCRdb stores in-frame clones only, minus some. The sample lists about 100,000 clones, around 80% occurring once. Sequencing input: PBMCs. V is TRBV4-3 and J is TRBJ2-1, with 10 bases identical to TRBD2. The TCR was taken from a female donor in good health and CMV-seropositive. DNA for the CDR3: TGCGCCAGCAGCCAAGGTGCAGCGGGGGGGCTTGGGCAGTTCTTC. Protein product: CASSQGAAGGLGQFF.